This is a list of T cell receptor beta chains from one sample in a study of shared clonotypes between healthy human individuals. Sequencing used immunoSEQ multiplex PCR; TCRdb keeps in-frame clones, though not all of them. The repertoire has some 1,900,000 clones, approximately 94% of them found once; the top ten carry more than 0.9%. Sequencing input: naive CD8+ T cells sorted from blood. The receptor source for this set is a young man in good health. The CDR3 runs from the conserved cysteine through the conserved F or W. The D gene is left open where the match is weak. Only some rows state a clone size, as once, few, many or a class for expanded clones.

TRBJ1-6,TRBV10-1,13,-,-,CASSGTGNSPLHF,TGCGCCAGCAGCGGGACGGGGAATTCACCCCTCCACTTT
TRBJ2-2,TRBV27,18,-,TRBD2,CASSHGLAGVTHTGELFF,TGTGCCAGCAGTCACGGACTAGCGGGGGTAACTCACACCGGGGAGCTGTTTTTT
TRBJ2-1,TRBV10-3,17,-,TRBD2,CALSRSREGPYYNEQFF,TGTGCCCTTTCACGATCCCGGGAGGGGCCTTACTACAATGAGCAGTTCTTC
TRBJ2-3,TRBV11-2,15,once,-,CASSLLVGSTDTQYF,TGTGCCAGCAGCTTATTGGTAGGGAGCACAGATACGCAGTATTTT
TRBJ2-7,TRBV6-1,15,-,-,CASSETGPSSSEQYF,TGTGCCAGCAGTGAAACGGGGCCCTCCTCCTCCGAGCAGTACTTC
TRBJ1-1,TRBV28,12,-,TRBD1,CASSPLTGEAFF,TGTGCCAGCAGTCCCCTGACAGGGGAAGCTTTCTTT
TRBJ2-7,TRBV6-5,13,few,-,CASSYSKGYEQYF,TGTGCCAGCAGTTACTCGAAAGGCTACGAGCAGTACTTC
TRBJ1-2,TRBV9,13,-,-,CASSVLVLGGYTF,TGTGCCAGCAGCGTACTGGTTCTAGGGGGCTACACCTTC
TRBJ2-5,TRBV5-6,15,-,TRBD2,CASSFAGTSWETQYF,TGTGCCAGCAGCTTTGCCGGGACTAGCTGGGAGACCCAGTACTTC
TRBJ1-1,TRBV30,15,-,TRBD1,CAWEQGGSVNTEAFF,TGTGCCTGGGAACAGGGGGGATCGGTGAACACTGAAGCTTTCTTT
TRBJ2-4,TRBV25-1,17,-,TRBD2,CASSSRTSLGLWNIQYF,TGTGCCAGCAGTTCCAGGACTAGTCTGGGATTATGGAACATTCAGTACTTC
TRBJ2-3,TRBV27,16,-,-,CASSPSRWEGTDTQYF,TGTGCCAGCAGTCCTTCTCGGTGGGAGGGCACAGATACGCAGTATTTT
TRBJ2-3,TRBV5-6,17,-,-,CASSFPLDATSTDTQYF,TGTGCCAGCAGCTTCCCGCTTGACGCCACTAGCACAGATACGCAGTATTTT
TRBJ1-2,TRBV5-6,15,-,-,CASSLPEGFNYGYTF,TGTGCCAGCAGCTTGCCCGAGGGCTTTAACTATGGCTACACCTTC
TRBJ2-1,TRBV6-1,15,-,TRBD2,CASSASGGSYNEQFF,TGTGCCAGCAGTGCTAGCGGGGGCTCCTACAATGAGCAGTTCTTC